Below, one T cell receptor (beta chain) is given with its context. Its antigen is currently not known. Base-call qualities are not available, and no considerably larger clone is one nucleotide away. The library relied on the immunoSEQ multiplex PCR assay. The source is immuneACCESS, and TCRdb retained only in-frame sequences with V and J called. Part of the clones is not carried over; for the studies checked, unresolved V genes explain less than half of this, and the remainder is unexplained. Across this sample there are over 65,000 clones, with roughly 89% seen only once. Together, the top ten hold 0.86% of the sample. V loses 4 bases, J loses 2 bases, and the germline ends lie 6 bases apart. The CDR3 measures 11 amino acids from cysteine to phenylalanine. This entry keeps only the CDR3 DNA: 33 bases, framed from base 1. CDR1 SQVTM and CDR2 ANQGSEA are derived from the germline V gene. This record comes from a study of T cell changes during pregnancy in multiple sclerosis (dated by TCRdb to between 2019 and 2020). A note on the overall study: The study looked at changes in the T cell repertoire across pregnancy in women with multiple sclerosis.

The chain links TRBV29-1 with TRBJ2-7; no confident D gene assignment can be made. The origin of this receptor is a female donor with multiple sclerosis, enrolled in a pregnancy study. The material was peripheral blood, obtained in the second trimester of pregnancy. The CDR3 sequence is CSVAVAYEQYF. The DNA sequence is given as TGCAGCGTTGCGGTGGCCTACGAGCAGTACTTC.